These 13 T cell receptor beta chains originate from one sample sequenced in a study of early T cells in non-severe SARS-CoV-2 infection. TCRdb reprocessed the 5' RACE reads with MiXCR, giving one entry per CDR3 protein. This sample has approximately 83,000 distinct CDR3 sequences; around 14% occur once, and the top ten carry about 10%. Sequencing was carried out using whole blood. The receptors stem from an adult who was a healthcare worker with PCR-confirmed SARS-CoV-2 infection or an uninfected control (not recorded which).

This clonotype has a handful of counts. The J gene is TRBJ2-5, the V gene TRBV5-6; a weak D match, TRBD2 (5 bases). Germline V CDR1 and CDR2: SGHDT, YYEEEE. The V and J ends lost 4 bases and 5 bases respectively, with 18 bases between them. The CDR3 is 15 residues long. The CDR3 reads CASSPDVRGLETQYF. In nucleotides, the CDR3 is TGTGCCAGCAGCCCCGACGTTCGGGGTTTGGAGACCCAGTACTTC.

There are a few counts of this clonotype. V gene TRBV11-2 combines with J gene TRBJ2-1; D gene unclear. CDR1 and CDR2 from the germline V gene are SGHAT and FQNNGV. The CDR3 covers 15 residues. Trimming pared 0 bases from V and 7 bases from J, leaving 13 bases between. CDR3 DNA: TGTGCCAGCAGCTTAGATAGAAACTTCGGTAATGAGCAGTTCTTC. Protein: CASSLDRNFGNEQFF.

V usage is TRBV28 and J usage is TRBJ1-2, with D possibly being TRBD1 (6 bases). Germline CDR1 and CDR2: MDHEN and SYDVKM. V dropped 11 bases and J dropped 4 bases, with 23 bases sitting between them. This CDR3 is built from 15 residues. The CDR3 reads CAAGEGGYTSYGYTF. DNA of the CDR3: TGTGCCGCAGGAGAGGGGGGCTACACATCCTATGGCTACACCTTC.

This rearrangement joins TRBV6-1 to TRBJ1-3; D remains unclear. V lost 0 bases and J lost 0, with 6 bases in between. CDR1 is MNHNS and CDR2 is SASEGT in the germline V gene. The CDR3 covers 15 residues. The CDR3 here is CASSEARNSGNTIYF. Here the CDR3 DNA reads TGTGCCAGCAGTGAAGCGCGTAACTCTGGAAACACCATATATTTT.

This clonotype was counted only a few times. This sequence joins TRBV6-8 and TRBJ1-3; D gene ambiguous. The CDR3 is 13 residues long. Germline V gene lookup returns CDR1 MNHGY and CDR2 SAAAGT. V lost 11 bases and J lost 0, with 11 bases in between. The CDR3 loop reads CALGWSSGNTIYF. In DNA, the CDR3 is TGTGCCTTAGGGTGGAGCTCTGGAAACACCATATATTTT.

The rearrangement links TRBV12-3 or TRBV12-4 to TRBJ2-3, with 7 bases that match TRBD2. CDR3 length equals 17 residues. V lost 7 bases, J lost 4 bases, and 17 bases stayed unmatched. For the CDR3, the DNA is TGTGCCAGCAACTTAGGACGCCAGTCCAGCGGGGCAGATACGCAGTATTTT. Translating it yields CASNLGRQSSGADTQYF.

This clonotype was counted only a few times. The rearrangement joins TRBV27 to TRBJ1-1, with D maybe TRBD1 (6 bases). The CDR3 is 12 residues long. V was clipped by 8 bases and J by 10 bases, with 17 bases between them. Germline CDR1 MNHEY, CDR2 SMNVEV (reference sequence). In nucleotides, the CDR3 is TGTGCCAGCTACGGGTGGGGGCTCGGAGCTTTCTTT. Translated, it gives CASYGWGLGAFF.

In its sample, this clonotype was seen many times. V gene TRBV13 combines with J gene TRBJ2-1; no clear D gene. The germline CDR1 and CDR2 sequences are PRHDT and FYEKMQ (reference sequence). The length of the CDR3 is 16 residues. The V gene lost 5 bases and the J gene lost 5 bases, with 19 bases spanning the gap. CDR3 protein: CASSRTTWKVNNEQFF. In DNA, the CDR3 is TGTGCCAGCAGCCGAACTACTTGGAAGGTCAACAATGAGCAGTTCTTC.

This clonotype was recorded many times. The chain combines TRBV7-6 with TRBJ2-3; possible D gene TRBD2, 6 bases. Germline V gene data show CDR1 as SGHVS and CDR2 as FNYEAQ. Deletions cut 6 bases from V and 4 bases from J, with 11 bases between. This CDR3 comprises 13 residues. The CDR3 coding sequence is TGTGCCAGCAGTCCCGGGGGATCAGATACGCAGTATTTT. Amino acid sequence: CASSPGGSDTQYF.

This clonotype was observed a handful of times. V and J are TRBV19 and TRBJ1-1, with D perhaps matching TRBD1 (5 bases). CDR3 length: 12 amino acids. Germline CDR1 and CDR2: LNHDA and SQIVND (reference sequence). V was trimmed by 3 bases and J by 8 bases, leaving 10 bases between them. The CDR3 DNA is TGTGCCAGTAGTATCGGGACTTACGAAGCTTTCTTT. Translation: CASSIGTYEAFF.

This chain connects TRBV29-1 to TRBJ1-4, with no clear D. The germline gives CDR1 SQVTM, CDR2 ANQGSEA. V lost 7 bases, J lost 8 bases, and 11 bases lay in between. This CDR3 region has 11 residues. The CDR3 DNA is TGCAGCGCTTGGACCCTAGAAAAACTGTTTTTT. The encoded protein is CSAWTLEKLFF.

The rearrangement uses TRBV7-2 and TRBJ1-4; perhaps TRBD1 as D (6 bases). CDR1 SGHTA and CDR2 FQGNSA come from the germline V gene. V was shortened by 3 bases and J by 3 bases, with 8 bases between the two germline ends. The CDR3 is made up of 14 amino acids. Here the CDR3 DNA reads TGTGCCAGCAGCTTCAGGGGTCCTAATGAAAAACTGTTTTTT. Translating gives CASSFRGPNEKLFF.

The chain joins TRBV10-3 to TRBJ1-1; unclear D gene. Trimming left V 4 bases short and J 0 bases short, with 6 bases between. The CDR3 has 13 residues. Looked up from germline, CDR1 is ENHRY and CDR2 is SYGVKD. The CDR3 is CAISADLNTEAFF. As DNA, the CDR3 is TGTGCCATCAGTGCAGATTTGAACACTGAAGCTTTCTTT.